Shown below are 31 T cell receptor beta chains from a single sample sequenced in a study of cytomegalovirus exposure and HLA in healthy donors. 13 Jbeta primers and 60 Vbeta primers were used for the PCR. The repertoire was sequenced with immunoSEQ multiplex PCR; TCRdb's copy has only in-frame clones and lacks some. The specimen's table records approximately 100,000 clones. Sequencing was carried out using PBMCs. The receptors stem from a man between 50 and 59 years old in good health and CMV-seronegative.

V is TRBV6-5 and J is TRBJ2-7; D possibly corresponds to TRBD1 (6 bases). Deletions cut 11 bases from V and 3 bases from J, with 14 bases between. Germline V gives CDR1 MNHEY, CDR2 SVGAGI. The CDR3 spans 12 residues. CDR3 sequence: CAGNRECYEQYF. The CDR3 bases are TGTGCCGGGAACAGGGAATGCTACGAGCAGTACTTC.

The genes are TRBV18 and TRBJ2-1, with TRBD2 matching over 13 bases. The length of the CDR3 is 14 residues. Unmatched junction bases numbered 3, after V lost 4 bases and J lost 9 bases. Germline values: CDR1 KGHSH, CDR2 LQKENI. CDR3 sequence: CASSLGLAGVEQFF. The CDR3 region has the DNA TGTGCCAGCTCACTAGGACTAGCGGGAGTTGAGCAGTTCTTC.

The V call is TRBV2, the J call TRBJ2-3; D call uncertain. V shed 3 bases and J shed 2 bases, with 9 bases lying between them. CDR3 length: 14 amino acids. The germline V gene has CDR1 SNHLY and CDR2 FYNNEI. The CDR3 coding sequence is TGTGCCAGCAGTGACTCTCCCCTCACAGATACGCAGTATTTT. This sequence encodes CASSDSPLTDTQYF. Filled out from reference TRBV2 and TRBJ2-3, the complete variable domain reads EPEVTQTPSHQVTQMGQEVILRCVPISNHLYFYWYRQILGQKVEFLVSFYNNEISEKSEIFDDQFSVERPDGSNFTLKIRSTKLEDSAMYFCASSDSPLTDTQYFGPGTRLTVL.

V is TRBV4-3 and J is TRBJ2-2, with a weak D call TRBD1 (5 bases). Germline-derived CDR1 and CDR2 are LGHNA and YSLEER. The V end was cut by 0 bases, the J end by 4 bases, with 15 bases between. The CDR3 has 17 amino acids. CDR3 in amino acids: CASSQELIRAGTGELFF. The CDR3 region has the DNA TGCGCCAGCAGCCAAGAATTGATCAGGGCCGGCACCGGGGAGCTGTTTTTT.

J is TRBJ2-5 and V is TRBV5-1, with 9 positions matching TRBD2. The CDR3 spans 17 residues. V lost 0 bases and J lost 0; bases outside the gene matches: 6. CDR1 and CDR2 from the germline V gene are SGHRS and YFSETQ. The CDR3 DNA is TGCGCCAGCAGCTTGGGGCTAGCGGGGACACACCAAGAGACCCAGTACTTC. It codes for CASSLGLAGTHQETQYF.

This chain uses TRBV18 with TRBJ1-3; 8 bases agree with TRBD1. The germline V gene encodes CDR1 KGHSH and CDR2 LQKENI. Germline trimming cut 8 bases from V and 2 bases from J; bases unmatched to any gene: 2. CDR3 length: 13 residues. The CDR3 nucleotides read TGTGCCAGCACACAGGGGGCTGGAAACACCATATATTTT. This codes for CASTQGAGNTIYF. Combining the CDR3 with reference TRBV18 and TRBJ1-3 gives the whole variable domain NAGVMQNPRHLVRRRGQEARLRCSPMKGHSHVYWYRQLPEEGLKFMVYLQKENIIDESGMPKERFSAEFPKEGPSILRIQQVVRGDSAAYFCASTQGAGNTIYFGEGSWLTVV.

The chain recombines TRBV7-2 with TRBJ1-4; D perhaps matches TRBD1 (5 bases). The CDR3 loop spans 14 amino acids. Trimming stripped 0 bases from V and 8 bases from J, with 10 bases between. Germline V lookup: CDR1 SGHTA, CDR2 FQGNSA. The DNA of the CDR3 is TGTGCCAGCAGCTTAGCCGGGGGAGGCGAAAAACTGTTTTTT. Protein sequence: CASSLAGGGEKLFF.

This chain joins TRBV19 and TRBJ2-1, with 9 bases lining up with TRBD2. Germline V gene data show CDR1 as LNHDA and CDR2 as SQIVND (reference sequence). Trimming removed 7 bases from V and 7 bases from J; junction bases left unmatched: 8. The CDR3 covers 14 residues. The CDR3 DNA is TGTGCCAGTACGACGGGGGCGGGAGGGAATGAGCAGTTCTTC. It codes for CASTTGAGGNEQFF.

The V and J genes are TRBV5-1 and TRBJ1-2; perhaps TRBD1 as D (5 bases). V lost 4 bases to trimming and J lost 6 bases, with 19 bases between them. Looked up from germline, CDR1 is SGHRS and CDR2 is YFSETQ. The CDR3 is made up of 15 amino acids. Written as DNA, the CDR3 is TGCGCCAGCAGCCAGACGGGGGGGGTGGGCCATGGCTACACCTTC. It yields the protein CASSQTGGVGHGYTF. The variable domain in full, completed from reference TRBV5-1 and TRBJ1-2, reads KAGVTQTPRYLIKTRGQQVTLSCSPISGHRSVSWYQQTPGQGLQFLFEYFSETQRNKGNFPGRFSGRQFSNSRSEMNVSTLELGDSALYLCASSQTGGVGHGYTFGSGTRLTVV.

The chain combines TRBV6-5 with TRBJ2-7; no reliable D call. CDR1 is MNHEY and CDR2 is SVGAGI in the germline V gene. The V end lost 2 bases, the J end lost 5 bases, and 4 bases lay between the germline ends. The CDR3 extends over 11 amino acids. Here the CDR3 DNA reads TGTGCCAGCAGTTACGCGCACGAGCAGTACTTC. This encodes CASSYAHEQYF.

The chain couples TRBV9 to TRBJ1-2; 9 bases are a match to TRBD1. There are 12 residues in the CDR3. J lost 6 bases, V lost 5 bases, and 2 bases had no gene match. Germline V gene sequence: CDR1 SGDLS, CDR2 YYNGEE. CDR3 nucleotides: TGTGCCAGCAGTACAGGGGGCGATGGCTACACCTTC. Its protein product is CASSTGGDGYTF.

J is TRBJ2-1 and V is TRBV29-1; 8 bases align to TRBD1. V lost 6 bases, J lost 4 bases, and 8 bases stayed unmatched. Per germline, CDR1 SQVTM and CDR2 ANQGSEA. The CDR3 is 14 residues long. The chain's CDR3 is CSVRRDRSYNEQFF. The CDR3 coding sequence is TGCAGCGTGCGGCGGGACAGGAGTTACAATGAGCAGTTCTTC.

CDR3 nucleotide sequence: TGTGCCACCAGACAGGGGACGGAAATTTCACCCCTCCACTTT. It codes for CATRQGTEISPLHF. The rearrangement joins TRBV15 to TRBJ1-6, with 7 bases aligning to TRBD1. From germline, CDR1 is LNHNV and CDR2 YYDKDF (reference sequence). The CDR3 totals 14 residues. V lost 6 bases, J lost 9 bases, and 8 bases stayed unmatched.

The chain couples TRBV7-9 to TRBJ2-5; maybe TRBD1 (6 bases). The CDR3 is 13 amino acids. Germline V gene lookup returns CDR1 SEHNR and CDR2 FQNEAQ (reference sequence). Trimming took off 1 base at V and 4 bases at J, with 7 bases between the two ends. The CDR3 DNA follows: TGTGCCAGCAGCTTAGGGGGGCCAGAGACCCAGTACTTC. It encodes CASSLGGPETQYF.

The chain combines TRBV6-6 with TRBJ1-5; TRBD1 might be the D (5 bases). The ends were cut back, 8 bases at V and 1 base at J, with 9 bases in the middle. The CDR3 consists of 13 residues. Germline CDR1 MNHNY, CDR2 SVGAGI (reference sequence). CDR3 residues: CASERGSNQPQHF. CDR3 sequence (DNA): TGTGCCAGCGAAAGGGGCAGCAATCAGCCCCAGCATTTT.

V is TRBV25-1 and J is TRBJ2-7, with D unresolved. Per germline, CDR1 MGHDK and CDR2 SYGVNS. V was clipped by 4 bases and J by 6 bases, with 19 bases between them. This CDR3 comprises 15 residues. This chain's CDR3 is CASSAFSWAGIEQYF. The CDR3 DNA reads TGTGCCAGCAGTGCTTTTTCCTGGGCAGGCATCGAGCAGTACTTC.

V gene TRBV7-9 combines with J gene TRBJ1-1; TRBD1 aligns across 8 bases. Germline lookup yields CDR1 SEHNR and CDR2 FQNEAQ (reference sequence). The CDR3 loop spans 13 amino acids. After removal of 10 bases from V and 1 base from J, the junction contained 5 bases not matched to a gene. The CDR3 loop is CAISGQENTEAFF. For the CDR3, the DNA is TGTGCCATCTCGGGACAGGAGAACACTGAAGCTTTCTTT.

J is TRBJ2-3 and V is TRBV19; D is perhaps TRBD1 (5 bases). V was cut by 5 bases and J by 2 bases, with 11 bases left in between. Germline CDR1 LNHDA, CDR2 SQIVND (reference sequence). The CDR3 has 14 residues. The CDR3 DNA reads as TGTGCCAGTAGTCAGCAGGGTATCACAGATACGCAGTATTTT. Amino acids: CASSQQGITDTQYF.

The CDR3 is CAWSPPVRGSSDNEQFF. The DNA for the CDR3 is TGTGCCTGGAGTCCCCCGGTCAGGGGGAGTTCCGACAATGAGCAGTTCTTC. The V gene is TRBV30, the J gene TRBJ2-1, with TRBD1 identical over 7 bases. V gave up 2 bases and J gave up 5 bases; unmatched junction bases: 15. CDR1 and CDR2 from the germline V gene are GTSNPN and SVGIG (reference sequence). The CDR3 runs 17 residues.

The chain joins TRBV18 to TRBJ1-5, with 9 nucleotides matching TRBD1. V shed 3 bases, J shed 3 bases, and the junction held 3 bases outside the gene matches. CDR1 and CDR2 from the germline V gene are KGHSH and LQKENI. The CDR3 loop spans 15 amino acids. CDR3 loop: CASSPDRGNNQPQHF. CDR3 nucleotide sequence: TGTGCCAGCTCACCGGACAGGGGAAACAATCAGCCCCAGCATTTT.

The chain is built from TRBV19 and TRBJ1-1; 9 nucleotides align to TRBD1. Germline V gene lookup returns CDR1 LNHDA and CDR2 SQIVND (reference sequence). The V and J ends lost 5 bases and 4 bases, in that order; junction bases with no gene match: 8. This CDR3 has 15 amino acids. DNA of the CDR3: TGTGCCAGTAGTCTGGGACAGGGATTTGGCACTGAAGCTTTCTTT. Encoded protein: CASSLGQGFGTEAFF.

The V gene is TRBV7-3, the J gene TRBJ2-2; a possible D gene is TRBD1 (5 bases). The CDR3 is 15 amino acids. The ends were cut back, 5 bases at V and 0 bases at J, with 10 bases in the middle. The germline V gene encodes CDR1 SGHTA and CDR2 FQGTGA. The CDR3 DNA follows: TGTGCCAGCAGCCCCGAGACAGCGAACACCGGGGAGCTGTTTTTT. Translating gives CASSPETANTGELFF.

The chain links TRBV4-3 to TRBJ1-5; D uncertain. Germline V CDR1 and CDR2: LGHNA, YSLEER. The CDR3 spans 13 residues. Trimming took 5 bases from V and 7 from J, leaving 12 bases between them. The CDR3 sequence: CASSAEPGQPQHF. CDR3 sequence (DNA): TGCGCCAGCAGCGCAGAACCGGGACAGCCCCAGCATTTT.

The chain employs TRBV19 and TRBJ1-1; 8 nucleotides line up with TRBD1. The junction had 4 bases not matched to a gene; V was cut back by 7 bases and J by 0 bases. The CDR3 is made up of 14 amino acids. Germline loops: CDR1 LNHDA, CDR2 SQIVND (reference sequence). CDR3 region: CASTYRGMNTEAFF. The DNA for the CDR3 is TGTGCCAGTACCTACAGGGGGATGAACACTGAAGCTTTCTTT.

This chain uses TRBV6-1 with TRBJ2-7, with D tentatively TRBD1 (6 bases). This CDR3 comprises 15 residues. Trimming took 1 base from V and 7 from J, leaving 17 bases between them. Germline V gene sequence: CDR1 MNHNS, CDR2 SASEGT. CDR3 bases: TGTGCCAGCAGTGAAGGAGGCAGGGGAAGAGGGGAGCAGTACTTC. Its translation: CASSEGGRGRGEQYF.

The V call is TRBV11-2, the J call TRBJ1-1; D unresolved. This CDR3 has 16 amino acids. Trimming removed 0 bases at V and 2 bases at J, with 13 bases between. The germline V gene encodes CDR1 SGHAT and CDR2 FQNNGV. CDR3 nucleotides: TGTGCCAGCAGCTTAGATTCCCCCGGGTTTAACACTGAAGCTTTCTTT. Its translation: CASSLDSPGFNTEAFF.

The chain carries TRBV5-6 and TRBJ2-3; no clear D gene. CDR3 length: 11 residues. With 1 base removed from V and 6 bases from J, the gap between germline ends came to 3 bases. Germline loops: CDR1 SGHDT, CDR2 YYEEEE. The DNA of the CDR3 is TGTGCCAGCAGCTTGTCGGATACGCAGTATTTT. Its protein product is CASSLSDTQYF.

V gene TRBV5-4 combines with J gene TRBJ2-5; TRBD1 matches 9 bases. The CDR3 totals 15 residues. Germline lookup yields CDR1 SGHNT and CDR2 YYREEE (reference sequence). Trimming removed 4 bases from V and 2 bases from J; junction bases left unmatched: 6. In nucleotides, the CDR3 is TGTGCCAGCAGCCGGGGACAGGGACAACAAGAGACCCAGTACTTC. This sequence encodes CASSRGQGQQETQYF.

CDR3 sequence reads: CAISESETQYF. In nucleotides, the CDR3 is TGTGCCATCAGTGAGTCTGAGACGCAGTATTTT. The J gene is TRBJ2-3, the V gene TRBV10-3; D gene uncertain. CDR1 is ENHRY, CDR2 SYGVKD, per germline. Deletions cut 0 bases from V and 9 bases from J, with 4 bases between. This CDR3 has 11 residues.

The rearrangement links TRBV11-3 to TRBJ1-1, with 7 nucleotides matching TRBD1. This CDR3 is built from 15 residues. The J segment lost 0 bases and the V segment lost 5 bases, leaving 6 bases of the junction unmatched. CDR1 is SGHNT and CDR2 is YENEEA in the germline V gene. The CDR3 DNA reads as TGTGCCAGCAGCGCCCGACAGGGAATGAACACTGAAGCTTTCTTT. Encoded protein: CASSARQGMNTEAFF.

The V call is TRBV7-6, the J call TRBJ1-3, with 7 bases lining up with TRBD1. V lost 5 bases, J lost 1 base, and 14 bases stayed unmatched. The germline V gene has CDR1 SGHVS and CDR2 FNYEAQ. The CDR3 is 18 residues long. Here the CDR3 DNA reads TGTGCCAGCAGCCCCCAGCTGACAGGGACCCTATCTGGAAACACCATATATTTT. Translation gives CASSPQLTGTLSGNTIYF.